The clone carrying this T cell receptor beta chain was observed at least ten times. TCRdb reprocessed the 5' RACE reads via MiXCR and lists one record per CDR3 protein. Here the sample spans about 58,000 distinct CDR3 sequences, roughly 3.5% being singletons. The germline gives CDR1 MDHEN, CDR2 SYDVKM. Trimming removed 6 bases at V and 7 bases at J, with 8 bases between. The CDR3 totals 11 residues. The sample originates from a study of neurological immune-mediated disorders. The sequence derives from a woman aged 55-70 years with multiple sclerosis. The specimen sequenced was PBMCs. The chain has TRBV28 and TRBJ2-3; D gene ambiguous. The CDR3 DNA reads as TGTGCCAGCAGGCGGTCGAATACGCAGTATTTT. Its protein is CASRRSNTQYF.